One sample yielded the 32 T cell receptor beta chains listed below, sequenced in a study of blood T cell repertoires in COVID-19. TCRdb's table, derived via immunoSEQ multiplex PCR, lists solely in-frame clones and lacks some. Here the sample spans around 150,000 clones, around 81% being singletons. Specimen: PBMCs or T cells enriched from blood (not recorded which). These receptors came from a man in his forties or fifties who had recovered from COVID-19.

This clone was found once. The gene calls are TRBV18 and TRBJ2-3, with 7 nucleotides matching TRBD1. Looked up from germline, CDR1 is KGHSH and CDR2 is LQKENI. Germline trimming cut 4 bases from V and 5 bases from J; bases unmatched to any gene: 6. The CDR3 loop spans 14 amino acids. CDR3 sequence: CASSQGQDQDTQYF. The DNA of the CDR3 is TGTGCCAGCTCACAAGGACAGGATCAAGATACGCAGTATTTT.

The chain carries TRBV30 and TRBJ2-4; TRBD2 matches at 13 bases. In germline, CDR1 is GTSNPN, CDR2 SVGIG (reference sequence). Trimming cost V 7 bases and J 6 bases; bases outside gene matches: 12. This CDR3 has 16 residues. CDR3 DNA: TGTGCCTCATCCGGACTAGCGGGAGAGGGAATAAACATTCAGTACTTC. Its protein is CASSGLAGEGINIQYF.

V usage is TRBV9 and J usage is TRBJ2-2, with 8 positions matching TRBD1. Per the germline V gene, CDR1 is SGDLS and CDR2 is YYNGEE. This CDR3 region has 14 residues. V lost 3 bases to trimming and J lost 6 bases; unmatched junction nucleotides: 4. Here the CDR3 DNA reads TGTGCCAGCAGCGAGGGACAGGTGGCCGGGGAGCTGTTTTTT. Its translation: CASSEGQVAGELFF. The variable domain in full, completed from reference TRBV9 and TRBJ2-2, reads DSGVTQTPKHLITATGQRVTLRCSPRSGDLSVYWYQQSLDQGLQFLIQYYNGEERAKGNILERFSAQQFPDLHSELNLSSLELGDSALYFCASSEGQVAGELFFGEGSRLTVL.

V is TRBV6-5 and J is TRBJ1-1; D remains unclear. The CDR3 totals 15 residues. Trimming left V 7 bases short and J 6 bases short, with 21 bases between. Germline assignment: CDR1 MNHEY and CDR2 SVGAGI. The CDR3 here is CASTGYKGFFAEAFF. The CDR3 DNA is TGTGCCAGCACGGGGTATAAGGGTTTCTTCGCTGAAGCTTTCTTT.

The V and J genes are TRBV10-1 and TRBJ1-6; TRBD1 aligns across 7 bases. The trim removed 0 bases at V and 7 bases at J, leaving 6 bases unmatched. The CDR3 is 16 amino acids. Germline V CDR1 and CDR2: WNHNN, SYGVQD (reference sequence). The CDR3 sequence: CASSESKGGGNSPLHF. The CDR3 DNA is TGCGCCAGCAGTGAGTCGAAAGGGGGCGGAAATTCACCCCTCCACTTT.

Remarks on this clone: This same CDR3 is encoded by further DNA sequences in the sample. This chain uses TRBV5-1 with TRBJ2-5; D remains unclear. V dropped 0 bases and J dropped 2 bases, with 8 bases sitting between them. The CDR3 loop spans 14 amino acids. Germline V gives CDR1 SGHRS, CDR2 YFSETQ. This CDR3 reads CASSLARRQETQYF. CDR3 coding DNA: TGCGCCAGCAGCTTGGCTCGCAGACAAGAGACCCAGTACTTC.

This clone was seen a handful of times. V usage is TRBV19 and J usage is TRBJ1-2; possible D gene TRBD1, 5 bases. V lost 4 bases and J lost 8, with 8 bases in between. The V gene's germline CDR1 is LNHDA and CDR2 SQIVND (reference sequence). This CDR3 has 11 amino acids. CDR3 loop: CASSTTGGYTF. DNA of the CDR3: TGTGCCAGTAGTACAACAGGAGGCTACACCTTC.

The chain is built from TRBV6-5 and TRBJ1-1; D is unclear. The germline V gene has CDR1 MNHEY and CDR2 SVGAGI. The CDR3 length is 13 residues. Trimming removed 7 bases at V and 8 bases at J, with 17 bases between. CDR3 in amino acids: CASNSPGSFEAFF. The CDR3 DNA reads TGTGCCAGCAATTCCCCAGGTTCATTCGAAGCTTTCTTT.

The V call is TRBV5-8, the J call TRBJ1-5, with D possibly matching TRBD1 (5 bases). V was clipped by 1 base and J by 7 bases, with 12 bases between them. Germline CDR1 reads SGHTS; CDR2 reads YDEGEE. The CDR3 runs 14 residues. DNA of the CDR3: TGTGCCAGCAGCTTGTCGGAGGGGCGGCAGCCCCAGCATTTT. Translated: CASSLSEGRQPQHF.

This clone was seen more than once but under ten times. This chain connects TRBV9 to TRBJ1-2, with 8 bases identical to TRBD1. Germline lookup yields CDR1 SGDLS and CDR2 YYNGEE. V lost 1 base and J lost 6; bases outside the gene matches: 5. CDR3 length: 14 residues. The CDR3 sequence is CASSVMGTGDGYTF. The CDR3 region has the DNA TGTGCCAGCAGCGTAATGGGGACAGGAGATGGCTACACCTTC.

This clone was observed a single time. The chain joins TRBV5-4 to TRBJ2-7; a possible D gene is TRBD2 (7 bases). The V and J ends lost 4 bases and 3 bases respectively, with 17 bases between them. From germline, CDR1 is SGHNT and CDR2 YYREEE (reference sequence). The CDR3 runs 15 residues. DNA of the CDR3: TGTGCCAGCAGCCTGGGGGGGCAGGGAAACTACGAGCAGTACGTC. This encodes CASSLGGQGNYEQYV.

J is TRBJ2-7 and V is TRBV14, with TRBD2 matching over 9 bases. Trimming took 3 bases from V and 2 from J; bases not matched to a gene: 2. Per germline, CDR1 SGHDN and CDR2 FVKESK. This CDR3 region has 14 residues. CDR3: CASSHAGGPYEQYF. For the CDR3, the DNA is TGTGCCAGCAGCCACGCGGGGGGGCCCTACGAGCAGTACTTC.

Remarks on this clone: Relative to the germline gene, one junction end is altered; a read error may explain this. The chain combines TRBV5-1 with TRBJ2-3; a possible D gene is TRBD2 (6 bases). Germline V gene data show CDR1 as SGHRS and CDR2 as YFSETQ. This CDR3 is built from 16 residues. CDR3 sequence: CASSLKDGGTTNTQYF. CDR3 bases: TGCGCCAGCAGCTTGAAGGACGGGGGTACCACAAATACGCAGTATTTT.

J is TRBJ2-7 and V is TRBV7-8; 9 bases match TRBD2. The CDR3 length is 17 residues. V trimming: 0 bases; J trimming: 2 bases; junction bases outside the gene matches: 8. Germline V lookup: CDR1 SGHVS, CDR2 FQNEAQ. CDR3 DNA: TGTGCCAGCAGCTTAGCGGTTTTAGCGGGGGATACCTACGAGCAGTACGTC. It is translated as CASSLAVLAGDTYEQYV.

The chain couples TRBV6-5 to TRBJ2-3; D remains ambiguous. From germline, CDR1 is MNHEY and CDR2 SVGAGI. This CDR3 spans 14 amino acids. V shed 0 bases and J shed 6 bases, with 10 bases lying between them. The CDR3 sequence: CASSYSGFQDTQYF. CDR3 DNA sequence: TGTGCCAGCAGTTACTCCGGGTTTCAGGATACGCAGTATTTT.

The chain couples TRBV10-2 to TRBJ1-5, with D perhaps matching TRBD1 (6 bases). This CDR3 has 13 residues. Germline loops: CDR1 WSHSY, CDR2 SAAADI. V lost 5 bases, J lost 4 bases, and 9 bases lay in between. CDR3: CASSRDTNQPQHF. CDR3 coding DNA: TGCGCCAGCAGTCGGGACACTAATCAGCCCCAGCATTTT.

The genes are TRBV7-8 and TRBJ2-3; a weak D match, TRBD2 (7 bases). The CDR3 is 16 residues long. Germline loops: CDR1 SGHVS, CDR2 FQNEAQ. V lost 0 bases and J 4 bases, leaving 14 bases between the germline ends. Here the CDR3 DNA reads TGTGCCAGCAGCTTAGCGGGGGGGCCGTTGTCAGATACGCAGTATTTT. This translates into CASSLAGGPLSDTQYF.

This chain connects TRBV30 to TRBJ2-5, with 8 bases identical to TRBD2. V shed 5 bases, J shed 5 bases, and the junction held 13 bases outside the gene matches. This CDR3 comprises 15 residues. The germline V gene encodes CDR1 GTSNPN and CDR2 SVGIG (reference sequence). The CDR3 sequence: CAWAGLAGSSETQYF. In DNA form, the CDR3 reads TGTGCCTGGGCAGGGCTAGCGGGTTCCTCGGAGACCCAGTACTTC.

The rearrangement joins TRBV2 to TRBJ2-3; 9 nucleotides agree with TRBD2. Germline-derived CDR1 and CDR2 are SNHLY and FYNNEI. V trimming: 7 bases; J trimming: 2 bases; junction bases outside the gene matches: 4. The CDR3 extends over 14 amino acids. The CDR3 region is CASKRGGDTDTQYF. CDR3 nucleotide sequence: TGTGCCAGCAAACGCGGGGGGGACACAGATACGCAGTATTTT.

This chain connects TRBV2 to TRBJ1-1; D unresolved. The CDR3 sequence is 11 residues long. V was cut by 4 bases and J by 8 bases, with 8 bases left in between. CDR1 is SNHLY and CDR2 is FYNNEI in the germline V gene. This CDR3 is CASSARMEAFF. CDR3 nucleotide sequence: TGTGCCAGCAGTGCGAGGATGGAAGCTTTCTTT.

The chain carries TRBV18 and TRBJ2-1; the D is unclear. The V and J ends lost 2 bases and 7 bases respectively, with 3 bases between them. Germline assignment: CDR1 KGHSH and CDR2 LQKENI. The CDR3 is made up of 11 amino acids. CDR3 sequence reads: CASSPSNEQFF. CDR3 nucleotide sequence: TGTGCCAGCTCACCATCTAATGAGCAGTTCTTC.

This clone came up once. The gene calls are TRBV5-1 and TRBJ2-3; D is undetermined. V shed 3 bases and J shed 5 bases, with 10 bases lying between them. The CDR3 runs to 13 residues. CDR1 is SGHRS and CDR2 is YFSETQ in the germline V gene. CDR3 region: CASSSNSGDTQYF. The CDR3 DNA is TGCGCCAGCAGCTCTAACTCGGGAGATACGCAGTATTTT. The variable domain in full, with the rest retrieved from reference TRBV5-1 and TRBJ2-3, is KAGVTQTPRYLIKTRGQQVTLSCSPISGHRSVSWYQQTPGQGLQFLFEYFSETQRNKGNFPGRFSGRQFSNSRSEMNVSTLELGDSALYLCASSSNSGDTQYFGPGTRLTVL.

This sequence joins TRBV7-2 and TRBJ2-1, with a weak D call TRBD2 (6 bases). V dropped 6 bases and J dropped 0 bases, with 12 bases sitting between them. The CDR3 has 15 amino acids. Looked up from germline, CDR1 is SGHTA and CDR2 is FQGNSA. CDR3 region: CASRKEAGSYNEQFF. The CDR3 nucleotides read TGTGCCAGCAGAAAAGAAGCGGGCTCCTACAATGAGCAGTTCTTC.

The CDR3 spells CAISGQHNSPLHF. CDR3 DNA sequence: TGTGCCATCTCCGGACAGCACAATTCACCCCTCCACTTT. The chain couples TRBV10-3 to TRBJ1-6; D might be TRBD1 (6 bases). The CDR3 spans 13 residues. Trimming pared 8 bases from V and 7 bases from J, leaving 12 bases between. The germline V gene encodes CDR1 ENHRY and CDR2 SYGVKD.

The J gene is TRBJ1-1, the V gene TRBV9, with TRBD1 matching over 8 bases. This CDR3 has 16 residues. Trimming removed 4 bases from V and 0 bases from J; junction bases left unmatched: 8. Germline-derived CDR1 and CDR2 are SGDLS and YYNGEE. CDR3 protein: CASSPGQGFMNTEAFF. The CDR3 nucleotides are TGTGCCAGCAGCCCCGGACAGGGTTTCATGAACACTGAAGCTTTCTTT. Full variable domain (rest looked up from reference TRBV9 and TRBJ1-1): DSGVTQTPKHLITATGQRVTLRCSPRSGDLSVYWYQQSLDQGLQFLIQYYNGEERAKGNILERFSAQQFPDLHSELNLSSLELGDSALYFCASSPGQGFMNTEAFFGQGTRLTVV.

The CDR3 nucleotides are TGTGCCAGCAGCCAATCAAATAGTGGACAGATCAATGAGCAGTTCTTC. It is translated as CASSQSNSGQINEQFF. The rearrangement joins TRBV4-2 to TRBJ2-1; D may be TRBD1 (6 bases). V lost 2 bases and J 6 bases, leaving 17 bases between the germline ends. Germline V gives CDR1 LGHNA, CDR2 YNFKEQ. The CDR3 runs 16 residues.

On this clone: A junction end diverges from the germline sequence, so it may reflect a read error. This sequence joins TRBV2 and TRBJ1-2, with D possibly matching TRBD1 (6 bases). The germline V gene has CDR1 SNHLY and CDR2 FYNNEI. This CDR3 spans 14 amino acids. The CDR3 DNA reads TGTGCCGGCAGTGGGGGACACACGAACTATGGCTACACCTTC. This codes for CAGSGGHTNYGYTF.

The chain has TRBV5-1 and TRBJ2-3; a weak D match, TRBD1 (8 bases). Germline V gene lookup returns CDR1 SGHRS and CDR2 YFSETQ. Trimming took off 5 bases at V and 1 base at J, with 14 bases between the two ends. This CDR3 region has 15 residues. The DNA for the CDR3 is TGCGCCAGCAGTCGAGCGGGACAGGGCACAGATACGCAGTATTTT. This gives the protein CASSRAGQGTDTQYF.

The chain links TRBV6-5 to TRBJ2-7; D might be TRBD1 (5 bases). The germline V and J ends were trimmed by 7 bases and 6 bases, with 16 bases remaining between them. The CDR3 covers 13 residues. Germline CDR1 reads MNHEY; CDR2 reads SVGAGI. CDR3 bases: TGTGCCAGCACCCGACAGACGGTTGGCGAGCAGTACTTC. Its translation is CASTRQTVGEQYF.

The chain combines TRBV7-3 with TRBJ2-1; TRBD2 might be the D (6 bases). The V end lost 6 bases, the J end lost 5 bases, and 14 bases lay between the germline ends. The CDR3 is 14 amino acids. The germline CDR1 and CDR2 sequences are SGHTA and FQGTGA. CDR3 amino acids: CASSLLAGHNEQFF. In DNA, the CDR3 is TGTGCCAGCAGTCTACTAGCTGGCCACAATGAGCAGTTCTTC. The entire variable domain, with the rest obtained from reference TRBV7-3 and TRBJ2-1, is as follows: GAGVSQTPSNKVTEKGKYVELRCDPISGHTALYWYRQSLGQGPEFLIYFQGTGAADDSGLPNDRFFAVRPEGSVSTLKIQRTERGDSAVYLCASSLLAGHNEQFFGPGTRLTVL.

V is TRBV19 and J is TRBJ1-5; D is uncertain. Trimming took off 3 bases at V and 6 bases at J, with 6 bases between the two ends. CDR3 length equals 12 residues. Germline CDR1 LNHDA, CDR2 SQIVND (reference sequence). The DNA of the CDR3 is TGTGCCAGTAGTATTTACGGTCAGCCCCAGCATTTT. This gives the protein CASSIYGQPQHF.

The chain is built from TRBV7-3 and TRBJ2-7; D perhaps matches TRBD2 (7 bases). Germline CDR1 SGHTA, CDR2 FQGTGA. CDR3 length: 16 amino acids. The V end lost 2 bases, the J end lost 2 bases, and 16 bases lay between the germline ends. CDR3 amino acids: CASSLSGGPSPYEQYF. The CDR3, as DNA: TGTGCCAGCAGCTTATCCGGGGGGCCTAGCCCCTACGAGCAGTACTTC.